The 8 T cell receptor beta chains below all came from one sample that was sequenced in a study of T cell changes during pregnancy in multiple sclerosis. Data came from immunoSEQ multiplex PCR; TCRdb stores just in-frame clones and leaves some out. The sample lists about 50,000 clones, approximately 91% occurring once. The specimen comprised CD4+ T cells from peripheral blood mononuclear cells, sampled in the second trimester of pregnancy. The receptors here all came from a female donor with multiple sclerosis, enrolled in a pregnancy study.

The chain has TRBV6-1 and TRBJ2-3; D is unresolved. The CDR3 has 13 residues. Deletions cut 6 bases from V and 5 bases from J, with 12 bases between. CDR1 is MNHNS, CDR2 SASEGT, per germline. The CDR3: CASREISLDTQYF. In DNA form, the CDR3 reads TGTGCCAGCAGAGAGATCTCACTAGATACGCAGTATTTT.

This sequence joins TRBV5-6 and TRBJ1-2, with a tentative D call TRBD1 (6 bases). Looked up from germline, CDR1 is SGHDT and CDR2 is YYEEEE. Between the trimmed V and J ends, which lost 4 bases and 3 bases, there was a span of 19 bases. This CDR3 comprises 16 residues. Here the CDR3 DNA reads TGTGCCAGCAGCACCCCAGGGGTTCCACTAGACTATGGCTACACCTTC. It yields the protein CASSTPGVPLDYGYTF.

The gene calls are TRBV19 and TRBJ1-4, with D unresolved. This CDR3 contains 15 residues. Per germline, CDR1 LNHDA and CDR2 SQIVND (reference sequence). Deletions cut 1 base from V and 3 bases from J, with 9 bases between. The CDR3 protein is CASSIALGPNEKLFF. CDR3 bases: TGTGCCAGTAGTATAGCTCTTGGGCCTAATGAAAAACTGTTTTTT. Full variable domain (rest looked up from reference TRBV19 and TRBJ1-4): DGGITQSPKYLFRKEGQNVTLSCEQNLNHDAMYWYRQDPGQGLRLIYYSQIVNDFQKGDIAEGYSVSREKKESFPLTVTSAQKNPTAFYLCASSIALGPNEKLFFGSGTQLSVL.

The count of this clone is one. The rearrangement links TRBV6-5 to TRBJ2-1; 8 bases map to TRBD2. V lost 0 bases to trimming and J lost 12 bases; unmatched junction nucleotides: 4. This CDR3 region has 13 residues. Germline CDR1 is MNHEY and CDR2 is SVGAGI. CDR3 protein: CASSYSGLEVQFF. CDR3 nucleotides: TGTGCCAGCAGTTACTCGGGACTAGAAGTGCAGTTCTTC.

The CDR3 region is CASRDSEYQPQHF. Here the CDR3 DNA reads TGTGCCAGCCGGGACAGTGAGTATCAGCCCCAGCATTTT. The chain links TRBV19 to TRBJ1-5; 7 nucleotides line up with TRBD1. The CDR3 spans 13 residues. The J segment lost 5 bases and the V segment lost 9 bases, leaving 7 bases of the junction unmatched. Germline V CDR1 and CDR2: LNHDA, SQIVND (reference sequence).

V is TRBV5-1 and J is TRBJ1-4; the D gene is possibly TRBD1 (6 bases). CDR1 is SGHRS and CDR2 is YFSETQ in the germline V gene. Deletions cut 4 bases from V and 8 bases from J, with 18 bases between. The CDR3 is made up of 15 amino acids. The CDR3 loop is CASSRGGASKEKLFF. CDR3 bases: TGCGCCAGCAGCCGAGGGGGGGCTTCAAAGGAAAAACTGTTTTTT.

This clone was found once. The rearrangement links TRBV5-1 to TRBJ2-3, with D tentatively TRBD1 (6 bases). V was shortened by 6 bases and J by 2 bases, with 16 bases between the two germline ends. The CDR3 totals 15 residues. Looked up from germline, CDR1 is SGHRS and CDR2 is YFSETQ. CDR3 sequence: CASNQGTGPTDTQYF. The CDR3 nucleotides read TGCGCCAGCAACCAGGGGACGGGGCCCACAGATACGCAGTATTTT. The full variable domain, completed using reference TRBV5-1 and TRBJ2-3, is KAGVTQTPRYLIKTRGQQVTLSCSPISGHRSVSWYQQTPGQGLQFLFEYFSETQRNKGNFPGRFSGRQFSNSRSEMNVSTLELGDSALYLCASNQGTGPTDTQYFGPGTRLTVL.

The gene calls are TRBV19 and TRBJ1-1; D gene ambiguous. CDR1 is LNHDA, CDR2 SQIVND, per germline (reference sequence). Trimming took off 6 bases at V and 5 bases at J, with 13 bases between the two ends. This CDR3 has 13 amino acids. The CDR3 reads CASRPREDTEAFF. In DNA, the CDR3 is TGTGCCAGTAGACCTCGGGAGGATACTGAAGCTTTCTTT.